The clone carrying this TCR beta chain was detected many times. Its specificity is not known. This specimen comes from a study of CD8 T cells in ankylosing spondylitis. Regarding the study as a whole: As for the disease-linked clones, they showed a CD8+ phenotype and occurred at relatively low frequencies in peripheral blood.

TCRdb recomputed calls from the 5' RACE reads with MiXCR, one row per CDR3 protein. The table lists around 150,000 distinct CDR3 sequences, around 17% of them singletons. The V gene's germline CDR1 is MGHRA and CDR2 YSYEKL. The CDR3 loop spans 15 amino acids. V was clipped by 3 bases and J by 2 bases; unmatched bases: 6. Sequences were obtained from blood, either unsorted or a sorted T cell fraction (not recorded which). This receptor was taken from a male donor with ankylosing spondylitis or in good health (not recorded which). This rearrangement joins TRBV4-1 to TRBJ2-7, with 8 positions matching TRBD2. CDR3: CASSQKLADPYEQYF. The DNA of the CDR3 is TGCGCCAGCAGCCAGAAACTAGCGGACCCCTACGAGCAGTACTTC.